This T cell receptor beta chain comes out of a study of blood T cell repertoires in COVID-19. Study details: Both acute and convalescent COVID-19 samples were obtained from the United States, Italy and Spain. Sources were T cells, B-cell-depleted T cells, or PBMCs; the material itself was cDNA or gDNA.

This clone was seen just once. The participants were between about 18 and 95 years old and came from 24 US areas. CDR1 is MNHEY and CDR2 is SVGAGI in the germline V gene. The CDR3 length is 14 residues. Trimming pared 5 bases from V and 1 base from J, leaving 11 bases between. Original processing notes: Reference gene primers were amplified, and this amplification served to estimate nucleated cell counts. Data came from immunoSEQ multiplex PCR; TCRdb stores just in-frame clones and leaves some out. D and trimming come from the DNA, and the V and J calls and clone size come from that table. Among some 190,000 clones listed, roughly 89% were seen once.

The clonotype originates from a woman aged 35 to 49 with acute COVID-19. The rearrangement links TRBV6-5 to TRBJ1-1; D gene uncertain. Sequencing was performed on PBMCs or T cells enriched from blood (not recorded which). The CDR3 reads CASSTPGGNTEAFF. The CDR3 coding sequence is TGTGCCAGCAGTACCCCAGGAGGGAACACTGAAGCTTTCTTT.